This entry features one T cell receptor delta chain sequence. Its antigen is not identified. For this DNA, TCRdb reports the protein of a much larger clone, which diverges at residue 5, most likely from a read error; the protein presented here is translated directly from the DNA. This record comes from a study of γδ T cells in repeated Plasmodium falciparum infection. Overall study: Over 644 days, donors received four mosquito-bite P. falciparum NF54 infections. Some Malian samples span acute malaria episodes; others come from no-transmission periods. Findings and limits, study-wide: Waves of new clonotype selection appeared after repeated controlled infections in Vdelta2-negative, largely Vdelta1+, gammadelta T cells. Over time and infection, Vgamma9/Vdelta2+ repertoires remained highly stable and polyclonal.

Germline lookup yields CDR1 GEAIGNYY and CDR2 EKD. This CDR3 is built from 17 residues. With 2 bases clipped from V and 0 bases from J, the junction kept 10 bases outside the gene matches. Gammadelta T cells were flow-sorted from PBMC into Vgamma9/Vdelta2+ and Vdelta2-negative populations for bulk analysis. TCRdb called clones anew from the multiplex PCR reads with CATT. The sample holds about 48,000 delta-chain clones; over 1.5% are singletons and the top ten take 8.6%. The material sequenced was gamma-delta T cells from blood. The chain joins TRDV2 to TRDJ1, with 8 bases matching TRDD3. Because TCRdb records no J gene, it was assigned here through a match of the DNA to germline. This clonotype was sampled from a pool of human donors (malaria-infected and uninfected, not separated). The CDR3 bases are TGTGCCTGTGACAGACTACTGGGGGTTACGTACACCGATAAACTCATCTTT. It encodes CACDRLLGVTYTDKLIF.